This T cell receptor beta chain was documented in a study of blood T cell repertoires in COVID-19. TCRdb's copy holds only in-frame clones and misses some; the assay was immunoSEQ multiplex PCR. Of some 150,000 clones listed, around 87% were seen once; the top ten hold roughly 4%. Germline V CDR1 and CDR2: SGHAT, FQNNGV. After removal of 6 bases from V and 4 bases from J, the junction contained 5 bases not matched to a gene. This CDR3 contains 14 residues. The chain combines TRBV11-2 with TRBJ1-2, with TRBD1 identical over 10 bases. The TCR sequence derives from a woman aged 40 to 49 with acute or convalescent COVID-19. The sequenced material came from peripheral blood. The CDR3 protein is CASRDGTGVYGYTF. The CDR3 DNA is TGTGCCAGCAGGGACGGGACAGGGGTCTATGGCTACACCTTC.